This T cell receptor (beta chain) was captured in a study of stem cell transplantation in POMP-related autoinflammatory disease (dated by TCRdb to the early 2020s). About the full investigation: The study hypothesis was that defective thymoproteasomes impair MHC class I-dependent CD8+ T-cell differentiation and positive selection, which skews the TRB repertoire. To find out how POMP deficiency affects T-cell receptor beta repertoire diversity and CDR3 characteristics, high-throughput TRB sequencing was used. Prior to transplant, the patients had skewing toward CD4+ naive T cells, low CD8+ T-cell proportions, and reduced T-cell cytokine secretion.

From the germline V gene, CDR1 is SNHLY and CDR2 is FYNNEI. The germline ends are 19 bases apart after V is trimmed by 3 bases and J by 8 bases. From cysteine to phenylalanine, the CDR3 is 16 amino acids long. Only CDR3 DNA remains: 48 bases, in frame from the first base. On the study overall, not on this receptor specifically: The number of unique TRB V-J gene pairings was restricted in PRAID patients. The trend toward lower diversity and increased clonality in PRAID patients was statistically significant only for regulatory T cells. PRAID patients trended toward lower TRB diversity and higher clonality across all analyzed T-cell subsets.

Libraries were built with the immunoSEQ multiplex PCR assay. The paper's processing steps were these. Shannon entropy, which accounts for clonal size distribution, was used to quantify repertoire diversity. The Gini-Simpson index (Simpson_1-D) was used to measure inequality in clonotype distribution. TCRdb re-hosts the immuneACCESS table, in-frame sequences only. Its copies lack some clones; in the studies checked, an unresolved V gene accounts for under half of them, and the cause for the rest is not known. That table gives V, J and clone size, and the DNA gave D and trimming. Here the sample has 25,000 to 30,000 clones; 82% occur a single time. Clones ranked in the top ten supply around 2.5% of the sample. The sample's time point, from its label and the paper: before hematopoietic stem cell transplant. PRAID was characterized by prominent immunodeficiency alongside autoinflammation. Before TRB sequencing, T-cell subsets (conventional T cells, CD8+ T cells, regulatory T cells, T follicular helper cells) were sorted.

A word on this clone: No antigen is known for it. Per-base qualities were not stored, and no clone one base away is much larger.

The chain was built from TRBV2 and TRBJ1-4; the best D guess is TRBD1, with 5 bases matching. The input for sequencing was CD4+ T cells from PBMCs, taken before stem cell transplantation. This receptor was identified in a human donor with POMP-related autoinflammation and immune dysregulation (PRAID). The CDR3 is CASSEGEGKVGEKLFF. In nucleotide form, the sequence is TGTGCCAGCAGTGAGGGGGAGGGTAAGGTTGGAGAAAAACTGTTTTTT.